The T cell receptor beta chain under discussion was sequenced for a study of molecular identifiers for immune sequencing clone quantification. Whole-study context: In replicates, RNA from approximately 20,000 or 100,000 naive CD8 cells was divided five ways and four parts were sequenced.

TCRdb analysed the PCR reads with MiXCR anew, one entry per CDR3 protein. The sample shows more than 85,000 distinct CDR3 sequences, about 35% of them seen only once. This CDR3 region has 15 residues. V lost 4 bases and J lost 7; bases outside the gene matches: 8. Germline V gene sequence: CDR1 SGHVS, CDR2 FQNEAQ. This clonotype was seen a few times. Antigen specificity is unknown. The study's findings and limits: Spiked TCR RNA from one Jurkat cell reportedly showed up when mixed among 1 million or so naive cells. The share of molecules held by clones above 20 RNA copies was over 99% in effector cells and under 1% in naive cells.

The TCR sequence derives from a human donor in good health. Some libraries in this study had Jurkat cell RNA spiked in. The chain is built from TRBV7-8 and TRBJ2-7, with 12 bases fitting TRBD2. The specimen was naive CD8+ T cells from blood, with Jurkat cell RNA spiked in. Subset denoted: FACS-sorted CD8+CD4-CCR7+CD45RA+ naive T cells. The CDR3 sequence is CASSYLAGGPREQYF. The CDR3 DNA is TGTGCCAGCAGCTACCTAGCGGGAGGGCCGCGGGAGCAGTACTTC.